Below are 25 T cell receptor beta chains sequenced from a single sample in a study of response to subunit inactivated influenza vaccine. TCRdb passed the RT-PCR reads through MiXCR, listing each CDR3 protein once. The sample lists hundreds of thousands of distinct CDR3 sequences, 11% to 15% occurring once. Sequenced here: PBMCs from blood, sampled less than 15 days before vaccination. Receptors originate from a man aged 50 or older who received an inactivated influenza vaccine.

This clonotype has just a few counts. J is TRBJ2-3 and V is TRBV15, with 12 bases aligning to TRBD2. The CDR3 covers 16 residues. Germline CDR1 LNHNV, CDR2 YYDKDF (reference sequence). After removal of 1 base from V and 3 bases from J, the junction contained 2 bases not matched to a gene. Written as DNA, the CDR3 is TGTGCCACCAGCAGAGGACTAGCGGGAGATACAGATACGCAGTATTTT. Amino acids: CATSRGLAGDTDTQYF.

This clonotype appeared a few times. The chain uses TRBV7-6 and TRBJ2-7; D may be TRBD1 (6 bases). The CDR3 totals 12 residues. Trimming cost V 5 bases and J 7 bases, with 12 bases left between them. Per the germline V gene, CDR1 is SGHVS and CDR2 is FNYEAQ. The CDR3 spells CASSPDSLEQYF. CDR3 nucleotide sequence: TGTGCCAGCAGCCCGGACAGTTTAGAGCAGTACTTC.

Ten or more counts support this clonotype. Here the CDR3 reads CASSEERPGELFF. The DNA for the CDR3 is TGTGCCAGCAGTGAGGAAAGGCCCGGGGAGCTGTTTTTT. J is TRBJ2-2 and V is TRBV2; no clear D gene. Trimming took 3 bases from V and 6 from J, leaving 8 bases between them. Germline CDR1 is SNHLY and CDR2 is FYNNEI. The CDR3 is 13 residues long.

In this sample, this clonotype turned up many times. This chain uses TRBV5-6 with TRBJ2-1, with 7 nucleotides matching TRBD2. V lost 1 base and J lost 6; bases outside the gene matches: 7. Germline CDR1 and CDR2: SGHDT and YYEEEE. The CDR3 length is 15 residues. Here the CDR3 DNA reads TGTGCCAGCAGCTTGCTTAGCGGGTCCCCCAATGAGCAGTTCTTC. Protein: CASSLLSGSPNEQFF.

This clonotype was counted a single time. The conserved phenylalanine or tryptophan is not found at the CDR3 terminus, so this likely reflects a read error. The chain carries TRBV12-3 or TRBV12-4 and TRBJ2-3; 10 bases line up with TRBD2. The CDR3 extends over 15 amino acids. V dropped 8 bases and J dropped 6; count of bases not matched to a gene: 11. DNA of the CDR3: TGTGCCAGCTTGAGCGGGGGGGCTTTAACCGATACGCAGTATCTT. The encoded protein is CASLSGGALTDTQYL.

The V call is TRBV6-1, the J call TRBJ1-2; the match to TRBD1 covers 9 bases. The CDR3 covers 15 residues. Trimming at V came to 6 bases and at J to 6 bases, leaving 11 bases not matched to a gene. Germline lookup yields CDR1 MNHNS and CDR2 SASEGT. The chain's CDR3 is CASSRTGTGIHGYTF. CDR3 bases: TGTGCCAGCAGCCGGACCGGGACAGGGATACATGGCTACACCTTC.

In DNA form, the CDR3 reads TGTGCCAGCAGTTACAATTTCTACGAGCAGTACTTC. Its protein product is CASSYNFYEQYF. The rearrangement links TRBV6-6 to TRBJ2-7; D gene unclear. V dropped 2 bases and J dropped 3 bases, with 5 bases sitting between them. CDR1 and CDR2 from the germline V gene are MNHNY and SVGAGI (reference sequence). There are 12 residues in the CDR3.

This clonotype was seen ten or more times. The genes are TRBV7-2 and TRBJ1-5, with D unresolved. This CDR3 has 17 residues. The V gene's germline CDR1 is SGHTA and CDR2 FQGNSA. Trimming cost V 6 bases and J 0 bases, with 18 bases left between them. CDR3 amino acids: CASSSMGTAYSNQPQHF. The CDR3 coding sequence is TGTGCCAGCAGTTCGATGGGTACAGCCTATAGCAATCAGCCCCAGCATTTT.

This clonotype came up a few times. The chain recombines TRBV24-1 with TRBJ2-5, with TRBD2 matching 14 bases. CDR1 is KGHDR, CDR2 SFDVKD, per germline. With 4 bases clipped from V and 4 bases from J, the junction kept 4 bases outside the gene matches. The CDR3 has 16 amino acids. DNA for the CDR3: TGTGCCACCAGTGACACTGGACTAGCGGGAGGAGAGACCCAGTACTTC. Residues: CATSDTGLAGGETQYF.

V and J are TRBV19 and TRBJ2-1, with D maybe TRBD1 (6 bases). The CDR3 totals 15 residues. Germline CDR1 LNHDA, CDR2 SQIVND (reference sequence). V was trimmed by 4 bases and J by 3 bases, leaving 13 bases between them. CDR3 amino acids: CASSTGTPFYNEQFF. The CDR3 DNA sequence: TGTGCCAGTAGTACCGGGACACCCTTCTACAATGAGCAGTTCTTC. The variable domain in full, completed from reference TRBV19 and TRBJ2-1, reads DGGITQSPKYLFRKEGQNVTLSCEQNLNHDAMYWYRQDPGQGLRLIYYSQIVNDFQKGDIAEGYSVSREKKESFPLTVTSAQKNPTAFYLCASSTGTPFYNEQFFGPGTRLTVL.

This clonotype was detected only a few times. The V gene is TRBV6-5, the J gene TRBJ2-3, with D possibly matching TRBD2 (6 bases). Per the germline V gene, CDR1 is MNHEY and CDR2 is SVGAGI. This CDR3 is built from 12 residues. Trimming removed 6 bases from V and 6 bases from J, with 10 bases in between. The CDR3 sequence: CASSGTHDTQYF. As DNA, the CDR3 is TGTGCCAGCAGCGGGACTCACGATACGCAGTATTTT.

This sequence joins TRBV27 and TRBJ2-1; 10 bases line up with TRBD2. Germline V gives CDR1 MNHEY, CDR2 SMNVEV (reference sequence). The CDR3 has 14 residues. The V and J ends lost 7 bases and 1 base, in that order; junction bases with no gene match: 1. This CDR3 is CASKLAGSYNEQFF. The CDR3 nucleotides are TGTGCCAGCAAACTAGCGGGATCCTACAATGAGCAGTTCTTC.

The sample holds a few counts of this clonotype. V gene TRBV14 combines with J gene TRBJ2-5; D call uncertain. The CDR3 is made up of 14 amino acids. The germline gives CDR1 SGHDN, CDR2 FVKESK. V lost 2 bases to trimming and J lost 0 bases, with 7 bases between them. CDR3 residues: CASSQLRYQETQYF. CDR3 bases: TGTGCCAGCAGCCAACTTAGGTACCAAGAGACCCAGTACTTC. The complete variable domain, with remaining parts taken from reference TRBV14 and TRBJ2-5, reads EAGVTQFPSHSVIEKGQTVTLRCDPISGHDNLYWYRRVMGKEIKFLLHFVKESKQDESGMPNNRFLAERTGGTYSTLKVQPAELEDSGVYFCASSQLRYQETQYFGPGTRLLVL.

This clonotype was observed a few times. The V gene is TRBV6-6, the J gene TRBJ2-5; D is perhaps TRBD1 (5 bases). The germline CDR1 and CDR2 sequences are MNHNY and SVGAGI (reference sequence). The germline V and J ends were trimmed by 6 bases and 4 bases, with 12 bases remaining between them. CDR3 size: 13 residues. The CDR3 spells CASRGRVTETQYF. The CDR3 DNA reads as TGTGCCAGCAGAGGCAGGGTTACAGAGACCCAGTACTTC.

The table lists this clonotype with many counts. CDR3 bases: TGTGCCAGCAGCCAAGATGCTCGGGGAGAAGTAGGCTACACCTTC. Encoded protein: CASSQDARGEVGYTF. The rearrangement uses TRBV4-2 and TRBJ1-2; D not resolved. CDR3 length equals 15 residues. With 0 bases removed from V and 8 bases from J, the gap between germline ends came to 16 bases. Germline CDR1 is LGHNA and CDR2 is YNFKEQ.

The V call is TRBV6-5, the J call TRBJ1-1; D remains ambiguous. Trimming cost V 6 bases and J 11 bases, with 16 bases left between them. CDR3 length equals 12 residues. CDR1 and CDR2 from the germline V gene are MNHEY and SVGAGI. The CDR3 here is CASSHAEGGAFF. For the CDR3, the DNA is TGTGCCAGCAGCCACGCCGAGGGCGGTGCTTTCTTT.

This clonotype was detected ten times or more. CDR3 sequence: CASSRGNQPQHF. The CDR3, as DNA: TGTGCCAGCAGCCGGGGCAATCAGCCCCAGCATTTT. The V call is TRBV12-3 or TRBV12-4, the J call TRBJ1-5; D gene unclear. The V end lost 6 bases, the J end lost 2 bases, and 5 bases lay between the germline ends. This CDR3 contains 12 residues.

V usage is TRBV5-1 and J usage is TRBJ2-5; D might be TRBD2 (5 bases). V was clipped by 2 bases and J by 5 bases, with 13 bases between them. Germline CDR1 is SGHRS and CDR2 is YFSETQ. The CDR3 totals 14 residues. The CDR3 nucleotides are TGCGCCAGCAGCTTTCAGGAGCGGCGGGAGACCCAGTACTTC. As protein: CASSFQERRETQYF.

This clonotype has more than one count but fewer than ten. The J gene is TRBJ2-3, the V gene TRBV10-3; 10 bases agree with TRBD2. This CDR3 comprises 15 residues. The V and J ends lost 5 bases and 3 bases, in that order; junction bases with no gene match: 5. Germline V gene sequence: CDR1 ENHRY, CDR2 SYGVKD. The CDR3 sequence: CAISSGLATTDTQYF. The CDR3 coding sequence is TGTGCCATCAGTTCGGGACTAGCGACGACAGATACGCAGTATTTT.

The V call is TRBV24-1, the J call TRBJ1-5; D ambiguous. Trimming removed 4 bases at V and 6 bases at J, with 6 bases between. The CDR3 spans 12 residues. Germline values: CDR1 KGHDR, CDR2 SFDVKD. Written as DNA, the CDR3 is TGTGCCACCAGTGAAGGCGGTCAGCCCCAGCATTTT. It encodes CATSEGGQPQHF.

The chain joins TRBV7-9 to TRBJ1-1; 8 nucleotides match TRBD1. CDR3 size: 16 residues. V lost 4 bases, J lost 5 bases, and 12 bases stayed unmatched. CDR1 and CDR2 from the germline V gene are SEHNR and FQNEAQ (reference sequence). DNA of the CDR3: TGTGCCAGCAGCTGGGGGACAGGCTCTAGGATAACTGAAGCTTTCTTT. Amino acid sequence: CASSWGTGSRITEAFF.

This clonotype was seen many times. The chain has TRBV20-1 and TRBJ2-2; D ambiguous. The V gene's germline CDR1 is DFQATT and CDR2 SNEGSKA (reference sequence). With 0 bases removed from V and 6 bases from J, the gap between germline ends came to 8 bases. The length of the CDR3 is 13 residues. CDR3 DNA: TGCAGTGCTAGAGACCACCACGCCGGGGAGCTGTTTTTT. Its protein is CSARDHHAGELFF.

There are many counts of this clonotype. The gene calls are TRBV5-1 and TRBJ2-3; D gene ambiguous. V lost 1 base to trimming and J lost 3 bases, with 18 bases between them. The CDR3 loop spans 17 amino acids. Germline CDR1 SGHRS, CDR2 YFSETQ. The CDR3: CASSLKVLVLGTDTQYF. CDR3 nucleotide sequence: TGCGCCAGCAGCTTGAAGGTACTGGTTCTAGGGACAGATACGCAGTATTTT.

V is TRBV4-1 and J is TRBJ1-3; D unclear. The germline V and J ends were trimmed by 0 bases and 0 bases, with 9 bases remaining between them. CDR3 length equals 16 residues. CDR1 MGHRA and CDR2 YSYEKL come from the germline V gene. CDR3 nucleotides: TGCGCCAGCAGCCAAGACGGACGGAGCTCTGGAAACACCATATATTTT. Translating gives CASSQDGRSSGNTIYF.

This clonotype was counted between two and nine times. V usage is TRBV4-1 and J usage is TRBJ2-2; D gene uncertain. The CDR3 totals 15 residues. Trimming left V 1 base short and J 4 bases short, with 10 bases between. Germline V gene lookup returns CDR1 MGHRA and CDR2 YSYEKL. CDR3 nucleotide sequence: TGCGCCAGCAGCCAAGGTCATACCTCCACCGGGGAGCTGTTTTTT. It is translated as CASSQGHTSTGELFF.